What follows are 16 T cell receptor beta chains derived from one specimen sequenced in a study of OX40 agonist ivuxolimab in advanced cancers. Sequencing was performed with immunoSEQ multiplex PCR; in TCRdb, only in-frame clones are kept and a portion is missing. The sample has around 80,000 clones; about nine tenths are singletons. Sequencing was performed on CD4+ or CD8+ T cells sorted from blood, taken in a trial of the OX40 agonist ivuxolimab. These receptors were taken from an adult with an advanced solid tumor such as melanoma, head and neck, liver or kidney cancer.

The chain joins TRBV19 to TRBJ1-2; TRBD1 aligns across 10 bases. Germline CDR1 LNHDA, CDR2 SQIVND (reference sequence). The V gene end was trimmed by 6 bases and the J gene end by 3 bases; junction bases not matched to a gene: 16. The CDR3 spans 18 residues. The chain's CDR3 is CASSTLRQGAGLDYGYTF. Written as DNA, the CDR3 is TGTGCCAGTAGCACACTGAGACAGGGGGCAGGTTTGGACTATGGCTACACCTTC.

The rearrangement uses TRBV7-9 and TRBJ2-2, with TRBD2 as a possible D gene (5 bases). Germline CDR1 and CDR2: SEHNR and FQNEAQ (reference sequence). The CDR3 has 13 residues. V lost 2 bases and J lost 9, with 10 bases in between. The CDR3 bases are TGTGCCAGCAGCTTAACGGGAACGAGGGAGCTGTTTTTT. Protein product: CASSLTGTRELFF.

This chain links TRBV5-1 with TRBJ2-6, with a weak D call TRBD2 (5 bases). With 0 bases removed from V and 3 bases from J, the gap between germline ends came to 13 bases. Germline assignment: CDR1 SGHRS and CDR2 YFSETQ. This CDR3 region has 17 residues. The CDR3 DNA is TGCGCCAGCAGCTTGGCCCCCGGAGGCGGTGGGGCCAACGTCCTGACTTTC. It encodes CASSLAPGGGGANVLTF. Looking up the rest from reference TRBV5-1 and TRBJ2-6 gives the full variable domain: KAGVTQTPRYLIKTRGQQVTLSCSPISGHRSVSWYQQTPGQGLQFLFEYFSETQRNKGNFPGRFSGRQFSNSRSEMNVSTLELGDSALYLCASSLAPGGGGANVLTFGAGSRLTVL.

This clone has more than one count but fewer than ten. V is TRBV2 and J is TRBJ2-5, with TRBD2 as a possible D gene (5 bases). Trimming cost V 6 bases and J 4 bases, with 12 bases left between them. The germline CDR1 and CDR2 sequences are SNHLY and FYNNEI. This CDR3 is 13 amino acids long. CDR3 sequence reads: CASRLDNGETQYF. CDR3 sequence (DNA): TGTGCCAGCAGACTAGATAACGGAGAGACCCAGTACTTC. Together with reference TRBV2 and TRBJ2-5, the CDR3 gives the full variable domain: EPEVTQTPSHQVTQMGQEVILRCVPISNHLYFYWYRQILGQKVEFLVSFYNNEISEKSEIFDDQFSVERPDGSNFTLKIRSTKLEDSAMYFCASRLDNGETQYFGPGTRLLVL.

In DNA form, the CDR3 reads TGTGCCATCAGATCAGTACTGAACTATGGCTACACCTTC. Its protein is CAIRSVLNYGYTF. The V gene is TRBV10-3, the J gene TRBJ1-2; D is unclear. The ends were cut back, 6 bases at V and 2 bases at J, with 10 bases in the middle. Germline-derived CDR1 and CDR2 are ENHRY and SYGVKD. The CDR3 consists of 13 residues.

The genes are TRBV5-1 and TRBJ2-5, with TRBD1 matching over 9 bases. TRBJ2-7 explains the end of the DNA better; the J call may be wrong. The CDR3 spans 15 residues. From germline, CDR1 is SGHRS and CDR2 YFSETQ. CDR3 nucleotide sequence: TGCGCCAGCAGCAAAGACAGGGGGAGCTCCTACGAGCAGTACTTC. This codes for CASSKDRGSSYEQYF.

The chain joins TRBV18 to TRBJ1-2, with TRBD1 matching over 9 bases. This CDR3 spans 19 amino acids. Unmatched junction bases numbered 21, after V lost 2 bases and J lost 8 bases. Germline V lookup: CDR1 KGHSH, CDR2 LQKENI. The CDR3 region is CASSPLQGAIRPSERGYTF. The CDR3 DNA sequence: TGTGCCAGCTCACCATTACAGGGGGCCATCCGACCTTCTGAACGGGGCTACACCTTC.

The chain joins TRBV6-1 to TRBJ1-2; D is unclear. The germline CDR1 and CDR2 sequences are MNHNS and SASEGT. This CDR3 has 14 residues. The V end was cut by 1 base, the J end by 7 bases, with 13 bases between. CDR3 nucleotides: TGTGCCAGCAGTGAAGTTCCCCTTAATGGTGGCTACACCTTC. Protein: CASSEVPLNGGYTF.

CDR3 loop: CASSLSTGQGNTIYF. In nucleotides, the CDR3 is TGTGCCAGCAGTTTATCGACAGGGCAAGGAAACACCATATATTTT. The J gene is TRBJ1-3, the V gene TRBV27; the match to TRBD1 covers 7 bases. CDR3 length: 15 amino acids. Germline CDR1 and CDR2: MNHEY and SMNVEV (reference sequence). V lost 0 bases and J lost 4; bases outside the gene matches: 3.

CDR3 nucleotide sequence: TGTGCCAGCATACGTGAGGGTTTAGCTAGCAATCAGCCCCAGCATTTT. Translating gives CASIREGLASNQPQHF. The rearrangement uses TRBV28 and TRBJ1-5, with unresolved D. V lost 7 bases and J lost 0, with 16 bases in between. The CDR3 runs to 16 residues. Germline loops: CDR1 MDHEN, CDR2 SYDVKM.

The V gene is TRBV5-1, the J gene TRBJ2-7; the match to TRBD2 covers 9 bases. The CDR3 runs to 16 residues. Unmatched junction bases numbered 13, after V lost 4 bases and J lost 5 bases. The V gene's germline CDR1 is SGHRS and CDR2 YFSETQ. The CDR3 is CASSGLVGGRANEQYF. The CDR3 bases are TGCGCCAGCAGCGGCTTGGTGGGCGGGAGGGCCAACGAGCAGTACTTC.

The rearrangement joins TRBV19 to TRBJ1-1; the D is unclear. The CDR3 covers 14 residues. The ends were cut back, 4 bases at V and 1 base at J, with 10 bases in the middle. Germline loops: CDR1 LNHDA, CDR2 SQIVND (reference sequence). The CDR3 region has the DNA TGTGCCAGTAGTAGAGGACTGCAGAACACTGAAGCTTTCTTT. The encoded protein is CASSRGLQNTEAFF.

The chain combines TRBV5-6 with TRBJ2-1, with TRBD1 identical over 8 bases. The germline CDR1 and CDR2 sequences are SGHDT and YYEEEE. Trimming took 6 bases from V and 6 from J; bases not matched to a gene: 14. This CDR3 region has 16 residues. The chain's CDR3 is CASTLGQRTGSNEQFF. The CDR3 DNA sequence: TGTGCCAGCACCCTCGGACAGAGGACAGGGTCCAATGAGCAGTTCTTC.

This sequence joins TRBV6-5 and TRBJ2-7; 7 nucleotides align to TRBD2. CDR3 length equals 11 residues. Germline V gene sequence: CDR1 MNHEY, CDR2 SVGAGI. V lost 6 bases to trimming and J lost 12 bases; unmatched junction nucleotides: 8. The chain's CDR3 is CASSSGLVMYF. In DNA, the CDR3 is TGTGCCAGCAGCTCCGGACTAGTTATGTACTTC.

The chain is built from TRBV18 and TRBJ2-7; D is unresolved. The CDR3 has 12 residues. V dropped 3 bases and J dropped 1 base, with 4 bases sitting between them. Germline V gene lookup returns CDR1 KGHSH and CDR2 LQKENI. The chain's CDR3 is CASSPGSYEQYF. The CDR3 DNA follows: TGTGCCAGCTCACCGGGGTCCTACGAGCAGTACTTC. Drawing the rest from reference TRBV18 and TRBJ2-7, the complete variable domain is NAGVMQNPRHLVRRRGQEARLRCSPMKGHSHVYWYRQLPEEGLKFMVYLQKENIIDESGMPKERFSAEFPKEGPSILRIQQVVRGDSAAYFCASSPGSYEQYFGPGTRLTVT.

The chain uses TRBV29-1 and TRBJ2-1, with 7 bases aligning to TRBD2. Germline V CDR1 and CDR2: SQVTM, ANQGSEA. This CDR3 is 15 amino acids long. V lost 6 bases, J lost 0 bases, and 8 bases stayed unmatched. The CDR3 is CSVSTSASSYNEQFF. The CDR3 DNA reads TGCAGCGTGTCTACTAGCGCGAGCTCCTACAATGAGCAGTTCTTC.